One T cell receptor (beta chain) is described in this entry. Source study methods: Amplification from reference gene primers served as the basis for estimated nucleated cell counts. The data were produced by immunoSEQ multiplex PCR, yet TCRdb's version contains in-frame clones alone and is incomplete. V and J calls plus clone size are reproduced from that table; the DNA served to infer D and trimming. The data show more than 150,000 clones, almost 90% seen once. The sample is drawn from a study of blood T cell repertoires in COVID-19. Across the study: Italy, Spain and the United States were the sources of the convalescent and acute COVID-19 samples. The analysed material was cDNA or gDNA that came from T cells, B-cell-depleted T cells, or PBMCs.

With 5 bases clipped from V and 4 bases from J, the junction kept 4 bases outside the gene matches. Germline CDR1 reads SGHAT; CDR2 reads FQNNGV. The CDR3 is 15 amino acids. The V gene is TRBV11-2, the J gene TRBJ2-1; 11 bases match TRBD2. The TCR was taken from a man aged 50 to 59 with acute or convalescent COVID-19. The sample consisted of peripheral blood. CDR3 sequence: CASSPGLAAYNEQFF. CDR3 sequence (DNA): TGTGCCAGCAGCCCGGGACTAGCGGCGTACAATGAGCAGTTCTTC.